This T cell receptor beta chain comes out of a study of spatial heterogeneity in lung cancer. Study information: Detected beta-chain sequences consistently exceeded alpha-chain sequences. As counted in raw reads, each unique TCR and UMI combination appeared more than ten times on average. Study observations and caveats: Tumor mutation count correlated with how many alpha and beta TCRs expanded intratumorally.

Time point defined: sample taken at primary tumor resection. Patients with untreated early-stage non-small cell lung cancer, numbering around 71, were the donors. A single record per CDR3 protein comes from TCRdb applying MiXCR to the 5' RACE reads. This sample has fewer than 20,000 distinct CDR3 sequences, with less than 8% found just once. This clonotype was recorded many times. The target antigen is unknown. V was pared by 1 base and J by 2 bases, with 9 bases between. This CDR3 has 15 amino acids. Germline CDR1 and CDR2: ENHRY and SYGVKD. The source was lung tumor tissue, collected at surgery. The chain employs TRBV10-3 and TRBJ1-5; D unclear. The sequence was collected from a male donor with early-stage non-small cell lung cancer. The CDR3 region has the DNA TGTGCCATCAGTGAGTTGGGATCCGGCAATCAGCCCCAGCATTTT. It encodes CAISELGSGNQPQHF.